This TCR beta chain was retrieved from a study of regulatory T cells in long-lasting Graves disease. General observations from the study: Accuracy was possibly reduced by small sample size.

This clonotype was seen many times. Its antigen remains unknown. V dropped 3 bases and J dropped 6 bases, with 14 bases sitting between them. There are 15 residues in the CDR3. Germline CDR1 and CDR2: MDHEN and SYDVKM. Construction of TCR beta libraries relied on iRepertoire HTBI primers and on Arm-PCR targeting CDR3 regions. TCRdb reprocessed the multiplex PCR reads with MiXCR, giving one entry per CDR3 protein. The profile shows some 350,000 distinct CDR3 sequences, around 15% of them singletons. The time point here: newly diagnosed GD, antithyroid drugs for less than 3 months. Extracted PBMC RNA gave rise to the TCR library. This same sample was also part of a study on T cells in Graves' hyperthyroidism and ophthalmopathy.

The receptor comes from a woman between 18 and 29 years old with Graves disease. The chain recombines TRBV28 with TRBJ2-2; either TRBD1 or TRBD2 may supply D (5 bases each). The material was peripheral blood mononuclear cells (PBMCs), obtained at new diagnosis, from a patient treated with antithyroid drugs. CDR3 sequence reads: CASSFTGGFAGELFF. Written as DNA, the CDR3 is TGTGCCAGCAGTTTTACTGGGGGTTTTGCCGGGGAGCTGTTTTTT.